This T cell receptor (beta chain) comes out of a study of shared clonotypes between healthy human individuals (dated by TCRdb to the early 2020s). For context, the study as a whole: The cohort included three men and a couple of women between 18 and 49 years of age. For each donor, three plates each were used for CD4 naive and CD4 memory, two plates were used for CD8 naive, and one plate was used for CD8 memory. To estimate repertoire size and how much clonotypes are shared between individuals, the study performed deep sequencing of blood TCR repertoires from about 5 healthy adults. To increase sequencing depth and limit assay-specific biases, TCR repertoire library preparation and sequencing were carried out by different laboratories using diverse techniques. Leukapheresis yielded between about 0.85 and 9.5 billion PBMCs per donor. The paper's findings and limits, for the study overall: Because the study included only a small number of donors, the genetic and exposure-history diversity represented was limited. Larger estimated clonotype richness was generally found for naive subsets than for memory subsets. Pairwise subsampling led to the expectation that sequencing depth would affect the degree of clonotype sharing among donors. Sampling was limited to blood, and TCR repertoires in tissue likely differ from TCR repertoires in blood. Compared with non-shared clonotypes, clonotypes shared by all four sorted-subset donors had higher generation probabilities. Even with the large sequencing depth, rarefaction of the sorted-subset datasets indicated that sequencing was incomplete. About 5% of naive CD4, more than 3% of naive CD8, 2.3% of memory CD4, and more than 0.35% of memory CD8 clonotypes were shared across four donors.

CD8 naive samples were obtained by positive selection for CCR7 among CD45RO-negative cells, yielding a CD45RA+CCR7+ population from which TemRA cells were excluded. Donors were healthy HIV-negative adults with no recently reported acute infections or vaccinations. All donors were Caucasian adults living in Nashville, Tennessee, USA. After blood collection by leukapheresis, PBMCs were isolated using Ficoll-Histopaque density gradient centrifugation and then cryopreserved in the vapor phase of liquid nitrogen. Analytical flow cytometry was used to check the purity and quantity of every magnetically sorted T cell population. From each sorted fraction, genomic DNA was isolated and quantified by UV absorbance on a Nanodrop 2000c. TCR CDR3 regions were amplified from genomic DNA by multiplex PCR using the deep immunoSEQ assay. Genomic DNA extracted from each cell subset was distributed evenly over all wells of several immunoSEQ 96-well plates, and each plate served as one replicate. For sorted subsets, each replicate PCR was loaded with 200 to 250 ng genomic DNA, equivalent to 25,000 to 30,000 T cell genomes. Purified libraries were quantified with a Qubit 3.0 fluorometer, sized on a Bioanalyzer 2100, and re-quantified with the KAPA Library Quantification kit. Each immunoSEQ 96-well plate was sequenced on its own single-read 150-cycle Illumina NextSeq 550 flow cell. The authors' pipeline ran thus. Because the immunoSEQ output held only junctional sequences and lacked quality scores, the filtering could not match the filtering applied to full-length reads. To assign V/J genes and CDR3, sequences were annotated using PyIR, a Python wrapper for IgBLAST v1.9, with IMGT germline references. Any read was removed if the V/J assignment was weak (E-value above 1e-6), the CDR3 was missing, or the read contained stop codons, out-of-frame junctions, or ambiguous translated residues. V3J clonotypes were defined as sequences sharing an identical inferred V gene, J gene, and CDR3 amino acid sequence. Percentage overlap between repertoires was computed as shared unique clonotypes divided by the size of the smaller repertoire. Three approaches were used to assess repertoire richness: RTK rarefaction, the Chao1 estimator, and Recon v2.1 estimates of unobserved clonotypes. For all TCRbeta clonotypes obtained by the gDNA method from a handful of donors, generation probabilities were computed with OLGA. Imported from immuneACCESS, the table was reduced by TCRdb to in-frame sequences with V and J called. These copies leave out some clones; in studies compared against another copy, an unresolved V gene accounts for under half, and the cause of the remainder is not known. V, J and clone size were drawn from that table, and D and trimming were deduced from the DNA. In all, the sample holds some 2.1 million clones, and roughly 94% of those were seen once. The top ten clones comprise around 1.1% of the sample.

The table lists this clone with a few counts. Its antigen is unknown. Per-base quality was not reported, and no clone a single base away is much larger than it. This receptor was identified in a man younger than 35 in good health. The sequencing input was naive CD8+ T cells sorted from blood. What the cell subset or site label conveys for this sample: CD45RA+CCR7+.

The CDR3 region reads CASRDRERGYTF. The DNA sequence is given as TGTGCCAGCCGGGACAGGGAACGTGGCTACACCTTC. The rearrangement combines TRBV19 with TRBJ1-2, and TRBD1 matches 9 of the central bases. The germline V gene (reference sequence) gives CDR1 as LNHDA and CDR2 as SQIVND. The CDR3 goes from the cysteine to the phenylalanine over 12 residues. The kept DNA is CDR3 alone, 36 bases in frame from the first base. At the junction V is shortened by 9 bases and J by 7 bases; bases outside the gene matches: 6.